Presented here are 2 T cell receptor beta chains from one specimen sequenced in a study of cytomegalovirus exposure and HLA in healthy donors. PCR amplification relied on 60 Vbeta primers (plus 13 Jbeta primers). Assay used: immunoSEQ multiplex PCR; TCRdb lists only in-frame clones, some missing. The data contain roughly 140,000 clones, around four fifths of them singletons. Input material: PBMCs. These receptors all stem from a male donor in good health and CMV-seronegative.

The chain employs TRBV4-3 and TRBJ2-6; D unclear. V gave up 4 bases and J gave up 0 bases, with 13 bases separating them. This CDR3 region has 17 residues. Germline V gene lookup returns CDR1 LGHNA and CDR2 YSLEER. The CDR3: CASSRVGSGSGANVLTF. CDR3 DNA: TGCGCCAGCAGCCGCGTCGGGTCCGGCTCTGGGGCCAACGTCCTGACTTTC.

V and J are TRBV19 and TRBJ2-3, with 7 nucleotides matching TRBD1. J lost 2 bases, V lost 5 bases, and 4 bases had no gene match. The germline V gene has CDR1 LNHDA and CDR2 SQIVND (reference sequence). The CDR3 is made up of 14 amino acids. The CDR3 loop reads CASSQGVSTDTQYF. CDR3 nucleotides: TGTGCCAGTAGTCAGGGGGTCTCCACAGATACGCAGTATTTT. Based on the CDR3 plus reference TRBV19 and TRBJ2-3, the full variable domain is DGGITQSPKYLFRKEGQNVTLSCEQNLNHDAMYWYRQDPGQGLRLIYYSQIVNDFQKGDIAEGYSVSREKKESFPLTVTSAQKNPTAFYLCASSQGVSTDTQYFGPGTRLTVL.